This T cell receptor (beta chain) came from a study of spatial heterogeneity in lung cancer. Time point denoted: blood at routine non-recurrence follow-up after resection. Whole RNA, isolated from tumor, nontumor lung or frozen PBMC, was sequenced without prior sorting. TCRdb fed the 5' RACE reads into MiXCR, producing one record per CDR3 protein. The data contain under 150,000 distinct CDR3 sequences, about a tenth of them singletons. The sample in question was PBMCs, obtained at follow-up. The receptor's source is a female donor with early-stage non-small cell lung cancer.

Here the CDR3 DNA reads TGTGCCAGCAGCACAGGGGTTGGGGTGATTAGACCCCAAGCTTTCTTT. Protein: CASSTGVGVIRPQAFF. This chain uses TRBV28 with TRBJ1-1; TRBD1 agrees at 7 bases. This CDR3 region has 16 residues. The ends lost 6 bases at V and 9 bases at J; junction bases unmatched: 19. CDR1 and CDR2 (germline): MDHEN, SYDVKM.